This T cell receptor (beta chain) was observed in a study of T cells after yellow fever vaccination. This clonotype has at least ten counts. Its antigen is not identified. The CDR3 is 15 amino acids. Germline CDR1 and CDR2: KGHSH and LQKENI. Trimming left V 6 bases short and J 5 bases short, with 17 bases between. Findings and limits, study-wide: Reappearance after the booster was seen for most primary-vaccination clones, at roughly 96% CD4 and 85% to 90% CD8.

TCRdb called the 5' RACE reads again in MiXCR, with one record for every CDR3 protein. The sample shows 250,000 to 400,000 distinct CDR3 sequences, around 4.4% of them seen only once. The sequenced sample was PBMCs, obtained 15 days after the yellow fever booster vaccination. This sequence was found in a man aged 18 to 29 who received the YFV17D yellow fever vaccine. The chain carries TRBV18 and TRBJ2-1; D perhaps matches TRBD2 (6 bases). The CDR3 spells CASSSGTPGNNEQFF. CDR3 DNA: TGTGCCAGCTCCTCCGGGACTCCAGGCAACAATGAGCAGTTCTTC.